This T cell receptor beta chain was recorded in a study of post-analysis software for immune sequencing data. Whole-study context: There were relapsing-remitting, secondary progressive and progressive-relapsing multiple sclerosis among the disease courses included.

Unique molecular identifiers had been added to the TCR beta cDNA libraries. TCRdb analysed the PCR reads with MiXCR anew, one entry per CDR3 protein. The sample records roughly 730,000 distinct CDR3 sequences, less than 35% being singletons. Study observations and caveats: When patients were compared with controls, four or five TRBV segments were more frequent, TRBV5-6, TRBV5-1 and TRBV20-1 among them.

The CDR3 contains 16 residues. V dropped 3 bases and J dropped 3 bases, with 15 bases sitting between them. Germline V gene lookup returns CDR1 SGHRS and CDR2 YFSETQ. Concerning this clonotype: Antigen: not known.

Sequencing was done on a sample of blood. This receptor was taken from a girl between 10 and 17 years old with multiple sclerosis. The chain employs TRBV5-1 and TRBJ2-2, with a possible D match to TRBD1 (6 bases). CDR3 bases: TGCGCCAGCAGCTGGGGCCTGCGGACAGACACCGGGGAGCTGTTTTTT. It translates to CASSWGLRTDTGELFF. The whole variable domain, filled in from reference TRBV5-1 and TRBJ2-2, reads KAGVTQTPRYLIKTRGQQVTLSCSPISGHRSVSWYQQTPGQGLQFLFEYFSETQRNKGNFPGRFSGRQFSNSRSEMNVSTLELGDSALYLCASSWGLRTDTGELFFGEGSRLTVL.